What follows are 28 T cell receptor beta chains derived from one specimen sequenced in a study of cytomegalovirus exposure and HLA in healthy donors. PCR was performed using 60 Vbeta and 13 Jbeta primers. Data came from immunoSEQ multiplex PCR; TCRdb stores just in-frame clones and leaves some out. This sample's table has 25,000 to 40,000 clones. The material sequenced was PBMCs. The receptors were sampled from a female donor in good health and CMV-seronegative.

This chain joins TRBV28 and TRBJ1-2, with 8 bases lining up with TRBD1. The V segment lost 6 bases and the J segment 0 bases; nucleotides outside the gene matches: 6. The CDR3 spans 15 residues. The V gene's germline CDR1 is MDHEN and CDR2 SYDVKM. For the CDR3, the DNA is TGTGCCAGCAGAACAGACAGGGGCCCTAACTATGGCTACACCTTC. Residues: CASRTDRGPNYGYTF.

CDR3 DNA sequence: TGTGCCAGCAGCGCCCGACAGGGGTCAGATACGCAGTATTTT. Its protein is CASSARQGSDTQYF. This chain connects TRBV11-3 to TRBJ2-3; 8 bases line up with TRBD1. The germline CDR1 and CDR2 sequences are SGHNT and YENEEA. J gave up 4 bases and V 5 bases, and 5 bases lay outside the gene matches. CDR3 length: 14 residues. Full variable domain (missing parts from reference TRBV11-3 and TRBJ2-3): EAGVVQSPRYKIIEKKQPVAFWCNPISGHNTLYWYLQNLGQGPELLIRYENEEAVDDSQLPKDRFSAERLKGVDSTLKIQPAELGDSAVYLCASSARQGSDTQYFGPGTRLTVL.

The chain couples TRBV6-5 to TRBJ1-2; D remains unclear. Germline V gene lookup returns CDR1 MNHEY and CDR2 SVGAGI. V was shortened by 7 bases and J by 0 bases, with 9 bases between the two germline ends. The CDR3 totals 13 residues. This CDR3 is CASTDTPNYGYTF. The CDR3, as DNA: TGTGCCAGCACAGACACCCCTAACTATGGCTACACCTTC.

The genes are TRBV18 and TRBJ2-1; 8 bases fit TRBD2. This CDR3 region has 15 residues. V lost 0 bases to trimming and J lost 7 bases; unmatched junction nucleotides: 5. Germline V lookup: CDR1 KGHSH, CDR2 LQKENI. The CDR3 reads CASSPPGTSLNEQFF. The CDR3 region has the DNA TGTGCCAGCTCACCACCCGGGACTAGTCTGAATGAGCAGTTCTTC.

The chain uses TRBV7-9 and TRBJ1-4, with no clear D. CDR1 is SEHNR and CDR2 is FQNEAQ in the germline V gene (reference sequence). The CDR3 totals 15 residues. V shed 0 bases and J shed 5 bases, with 10 bases lying between them. CDR3 DNA sequence: TGTGCCAGCAGCTTAGCAATCGGGGAAAATGAAAAACTGTTTTTT. Translated: CASSLAIGENEKLFF. Supplemented by reference TRBV7-9 and TRBJ1-4, the full variable domain reads DTGVSQNPRHKITKRGQNVTFRCDPISEHNRLYWYRQTLGQGPEFLTYFQNEAQLEKSRLLSDRFSAERPKGSFSTLEIQRTEQGDSAMYLCASSLAIGENEKLFFGSGTQLSVL.

V and J are TRBV6-5 and TRBJ2-1, with TRBD1 identical over 8 bases. The CDR3 covers 15 residues. V shed 6 bases, J shed 5 bases, and the junction held 9 bases outside the gene matches. Germline loops: CDR1 MNHEY, CDR2 SVGAGI. Here the CDR3 reads CASRNQGARDNEQFF. CDR3 sequence (DNA): TGTGCCAGCAGAAACCAGGGGGCTAGGGACAATGAGCAGTTCTTC.

V usage is TRBV4-1 and J usage is TRBJ2-7; TRBD1 matches at 11 bases. This CDR3 has 15 amino acids. J was trimmed by 3 bases and V by 4 bases; bases with no gene match: 5. From germline, CDR1 is MGHRA and CDR2 YSYEKL. Written as DNA, the CDR3 is TGCGCCAGCAGCCGCGGGACAGGGGGAAACTACGAGCAGTACTTC. This gives the protein CASSRGTGGNYEQYF.

This chain links TRBV7-3 with TRBJ2-5; 7 bases map to TRBD2. Matching the DNA end better, TRBJ2-7 makes the J call doubtful. Germline V gives CDR1 SGHTA, CDR2 FQGTGA. This CDR3 has 12 residues. The DNA of the CDR3 is TGTGCCAGCAGCCAGGGAGGGTACGAGCAGTACTTC. Protein sequence: CASSQGGYEQYF.

The chain is built from TRBV7-9 and TRBJ2-7; 10 bases are a match to TRBD1. CDR3 length: 14 residues. The V gene's germline CDR1 is SEHNR and CDR2 FQNEAQ (reference sequence). With V trimmed by 5 bases and J by 5 bases, 6 bases remained unmatched. The CDR3 sequence is CASSQGQGRNEQYF. DNA for the CDR3: TGTGCCAGCAGCCAGGGACAGGGGAGGAACGAGCAGTACTTC.

The chain employs TRBV11-2 and TRBJ2-1; no reliable D call. Germline loops: CDR1 SGHAT, CDR2 FQNNGV. The V end was cut by 1 base, the J end by 2 bases, with 6 bases between. The CDR3 has 14 residues. In nucleotides, the CDR3 is TGTGCCAGCAGCTTAGTTGGCACCTACAATGAGCAGTTCTTC. Translation: CASSLVGTYNEQFF. Complete variable domain (other parts from reference TRBV11-2 and TRBJ2-1): EAGVAQSPRYKIIEKRQSVAFWCNPISGHATLYWYQQILGQGPKLLIQFQNNGVVDDSQLPKDRFSAERLKGVDSTLKIQPAKLEDSAVYLCASSLVGTYNEQFFGPGTRLTVL.

V and J are TRBV7-9 and TRBJ2-3, with 13 bases fitting TRBD2. V trimming: 5 bases; J trimming: 5 bases; junction bases outside the gene matches: 7. The length of the CDR3 is 16 residues. CDR1 is SEHNR and CDR2 is FQNEAQ in the germline V gene (reference sequence). DNA for the CDR3: TGTGCCAGCAGCAAGGGACTAGCGGGGAGTGGAGATACGCAGTATTTT. Its translation: CASSKGLAGSGDTQYF.

Measured by frequency, this clone is medium-sized. This rearrangement joins TRBV10-3 to TRBJ1-1; perhaps TRBD1 as D (5 bases). This CDR3 comprises 13 residues. Looked up from germline, CDR1 is ENHRY and CDR2 is SYGVKD. The germline V and J ends were trimmed by 5 bases and 3 bases, with 10 bases remaining between them. CDR3 DNA: TGTGCCATCAGTCAGGGCAGTTACACTGAAGCTTTCTTT. This codes for CAISQGSYTEAFF.

The rearrangement uses TRBV14 and TRBJ2-7; 7 positions match TRBD2. With 4 bases clipped from V and 3 bases from J, the junction kept 15 bases outside the gene matches. Per the germline V gene, CDR1 is SGHDN and CDR2 is FVKESK. The CDR3 runs 17 residues. The CDR3 DNA follows: TGTGCCAGCAGCCTAAGCCCGGGGTGGGGGGGTTACTACGAGCAGTACTTC. Protein: CASSLSPGWGGYYEQYF.

DNA of the CDR3: TGCAGTGCTAGAAATGACAGGGGAGCTTTCTTT. Translation gives CSARNDRGAFF. The chain uses TRBV20-1 and TRBJ1-1, with 8 bases aligning to TRBD1. Trimming at V came to 2 bases and at J to 10 bases, leaving 3 bases not matched to a gene. Germline-derived CDR1 and CDR2 are DFQATT and SNEGSKA (reference sequence). The CDR3 runs to 11 residues.

The chain is built from TRBV2 and TRBJ2-1; 11 bases line up with TRBD2. Trimming cost V 4 bases and J 6 bases; bases outside gene matches: 2. Germline CDR1 SNHLY, CDR2 FYNNEI. CDR3 size: 14 residues. As DNA, the CDR3 is TGTGCCAGCAGTGTGACTAGCGGGGCCAATGAGCAGTTCTTC. Its translation: CASSVTSGANEQFF.

The chain links TRBV20-1 to TRBJ2-5; 9 nucleotides match TRBD2. The ends lost 8 bases at V and 5 bases at J; junction bases unmatched: 0. The CDR3 contains 10 residues. The germline gives CDR1 DFQATT, CDR2 SNEGSKA (reference sequence). CDR3 in amino acids: CSLAGETQYF. The DNA of the CDR3 is TGCAGTCTAGCGGGGGAGACCCAGTACTTC.

This chain links TRBV4-2 with TRBJ1-5; the D is unclear. Trimming took off 1 base at V and 4 bases at J, with 17 bases between the two ends. The CDR3 contains 17 residues. Per germline, CDR1 LGHNA and CDR2 YNFKEQ. The CDR3 DNA is TGTGCCAGCAGCCAAGTTGCAATCGGGAGTAGTAATCAGCCCCAGCATTTT. Its translation is CASSQVAIGSSNQPQHF.

The chain links TRBV9 to TRBJ1-2, with a weak D call TRBD1 (5 bases). Trimming left V 4 bases short and J 5 bases short, with 21 bases between. Germline CDR1 reads SGDLS; CDR2 reads YYNGEE. The CDR3 totals 16 residues. CDR3 in amino acids: CASSLGVVVATYGYTF. In nucleotides, the CDR3 is TGTGCCAGCAGCCTAGGGGTAGTGGTAGCGACGTATGGCTACACCTTC.

V and J are TRBV5-5 and TRBJ1-2; no clear D gene. Germline values: CDR1 SGHKS, CDR2 YYEKEE (reference sequence). The CDR3 is 12 residues long. Trimming left V 0 bases short and J 4 bases short, with 4 bases between. The CDR3, as DNA: TGTGCCAGCAGCTTGGAGCCCTATGGCTACACCTTC. Translating gives CASSLEPYGYTF.

The rearrangement links TRBV19 to TRBJ2-1; 9 positions match TRBD1. This CDR3 is 13 amino acids long. Germline-derived CDR1 and CDR2 are LNHDA and SQIVND (reference sequence). V lost 10 bases, J lost 3 bases, and 4 bases stayed unmatched. The CDR3 is CATGGQGYNEQFF. In nucleotides, the CDR3 is TGTGCCACCGGGGGACAGGGCTACAATGAGCAGTTCTTC. The full variable domain, with the rest looked up from reference TRBV19 and TRBJ2-1, is DGGITQSPKYLFRKEGQNVTLSCEQNLNHDAMYWYRQDPGQGLRLIYYSQIVNDFQKGDIAEGYSVSREKKESFPLTVTSAQKNPTAFYLCATGGQGYNEQFFGPGTRLTVL.

The rearrangement uses TRBV6-6 and TRBJ1-1; TRBD1 matches 7 bases. Germline CDR1 MNHNY, CDR2 SVGAGI (reference sequence). CDR3 length: 14 amino acids. The V segment lost 6 bases and the J segment 2 bases; nucleotides outside the gene matches: 6. CDR3 residues: CASSPGTANTEAFF. CDR3 DNA: TGTGCCAGCAGCCCTGGGACAGCCAACACTGAAGCTTTCTTT.

V usage is TRBV4-3 and J usage is TRBJ1-1, with 7 positions matching TRBD1. With V trimmed by 4 bases and J by 6 bases, 8 bases remained unmatched. Per germline, CDR1 LGHNA and CDR2 YSLEER. The CDR3 is made up of 14 amino acids. CDR3 loop: CASSPRDSSSEAFF. Here the CDR3 DNA reads TGCGCCAGCAGCCCCCGGGACAGCTCTTCTGAAGCTTTCTTT.

This sequence joins TRBV5-5 and TRBJ1-5; TRBD1 agrees at 10 bases. Losses at the gene ends were 1 base for V and 7 bases for J; bases not matched to a gene: 5. Per germline, CDR1 SGHKS and CDR2 YYEKEE (reference sequence). The CDR3 is made up of 15 amino acids. CDR3 DNA sequence: TGTGCCAGCAGCTTGACCGGGACAGGGGAACAGCCCCAGCATTTT. It is translated as CASSLTGTGEQPQHF.

The J gene is TRBJ2-1, the V gene TRBV6-6, with TRBD1 matching over 7 bases. Germline assignment: CDR1 MNHNY and CDR2 SVGAGI (reference sequence). The CDR3 has 11 amino acids. Germline trimming cut 6 bases from V and 14 bases from J; bases unmatched to any gene: 7. The chain's CDR3 is CASSRGQVEFF. The CDR3 bases are TGTGCCAGCAGCAGAGGACAGGTCGAGTTCTTC.

According to its frequency, this clone is medium-sized. The chain uses TRBV5-4 and TRBJ1-1; maybe TRBD1 (5 bases). Germline V CDR1 and CDR2: SGHNT, YYREEE (reference sequence). V dropped 0 bases and J dropped 1 base, with 7 bases sitting between them. The CDR3 loop spans 14 amino acids. The CDR3, as DNA: TGTGCCAGCAGCTTGGCCAGGGCGAACACTGAAGCTTTCTTT. Translating it yields CASSLARANTEAFF.

J is TRBJ1-2 and V is TRBV28; 7 nucleotides agree with TRBD1. Germline V CDR1 and CDR2: MDHEN, SYDVKM. This CDR3 spans 14 amino acids. Trimming took 6 bases from V and 1 from J; bases not matched to a gene: 5. CDR3 sequence (DNA): TGTGCCAGCAGCCCGGGACAGATTAACTATGGCTACACCTTC. Its translation: CASSPGQINYGYTF.

The rearrangement joins TRBV5-1 to TRBJ2-3; D is ambiguous. CDR3 size: 15 residues. Trimming cost V 1 base and J 1 base, with 10 bases left between them. CDR1 is SGHRS, CDR2 YFSETQ, per germline. The CDR3 sequence: CASSLSEFRTDTQYF. CDR3 DNA: TGCGCCAGCAGCTTGTCGGAGTTCCGCACAGATACGCAGTATTTT.

J is TRBJ2-1 and V is TRBV9, with 8 bases lining up with TRBD1. The trim removed 3 bases at V and 8 bases at J, leaving 7 bases unmatched. CDR3 length: 14 residues. CDR1 is SGDLS and CDR2 is YYNGEE in the germline V gene. The CDR3 here is CASSADRELDEQFF. The CDR3 nucleotides are TGTGCCAGCAGCGCGGACAGGGAGTTGGATGAGCAGTTCTTC.